This T cell receptor (beta chain) comes out of a study of blood T cells in healthy people across ages. Alongside a J-beta primer mix, a sample-barcoded 5' primer served in a second PCR lasting roughly 7 to 11 cycles. TCRdb used MiXCR to reprocess the 5' RACE reads, holding one entry per CDR3 protein. The table lists approximately 900,000 distinct CDR3 sequences, approximately 49% of them singletons. The CDR3 extends over 14 amino acids. V was cut by 8 bases and J by 3 bases, with 11 bases left in between. Germline CDR1 and CDR2: MNHEY and SVGAGI. This clonotype was seen more than once but under ten times.

Sequences were obtained from blood. The rearrangement links TRBV6-5 to TRBJ2-6, with a weak D call TRBD2 (5 bases). The TCR originated in a man aged 25 to 45 in good health. The CDR3 reads CASQSGYGANVLTF. In DNA, the CDR3 is TGTGCCAGCCAATCGGGATATGGGGCCAACGTCCTGACTTTC.